A single TCR beta chain is shown here with its context. The antigen it recognizes is unknown. Base qualities are not recorded, but no much larger clone differs from it by a single base. The CDR3 numbers 16 residues from cysteine through phenylalanine. The kept DNA is CDR3 alone, 48 bases in frame from the first base. Looking up the germline V gene yields CDR1 LGHNA and CDR2 YSLEER. V is pruned by 4 bases and J by 9 bases, leaving 9 bases of the junction without a gene match. The library was obtained by 5' RACE. The second PCR ran for roughly 7 to 12 cycles and used a J-beta primer mix along with a sample-barcoded 5' primer. A template-switch 5' adaptor carrying 12 random nucleotides introduced a unique molecular identifier onto each TCR beta cDNA molecule. Each sample yielded at least 2.5 million CDR3-containing paired-end reads. All of the RNA was converted into first-strand cDNA using the Mint cDNA synthesis kit, with a TRBC-specific oligonucleotide serving as the primer. Following uracil-DNA glycosylase treatment, a first 18-cycle PCR with universal primers M1SS and BC2_uni_R was performed on all cDNA. In the authors' own workflow: For normalization, 1 million high-quality reads were randomly selected from each sample, with every read carrying a distinct molecular identifier. Instead of being binned into consensus sequences, reads with shared molecular identifiers were discarded. MiTCR, set to a Q25 quality threshold and the strictest error-elimination algorithm, was used for CDR3 identification, clonotype clustering and error correction. A nonparametric unseen species model using Euler transformation provided a lower-bound estimate of total TCR beta diversity. The raw public reads went through TCRdb reprocessing: fastp at Q25, MiXCR clone calling, in-frame beta chains kept. CDR3 protein sequences are deduplicated, and each keeps its most common genes and DNA. TCRdb, not the original authors, processed these V and J calls. Here the sample has around 2 million distinct CDR3 sequences; about 39% occur a single time. The ten largest clones add up to 23% of the sample.

The donors were around 39 Caucasian individuals from Russia, aged roughly 6 to 90 years, who were systemically healthy. Each donor gave ten milliliters of peripheral blood, collected into EDTA-treated Vacutainer tubes. Ficoll-Paque density-gradient centrifugation was used to isolate PBMCs, with at least 7 million obtained per sample. Total RNA, at least 6 micrograms per sample, was extracted from PBMCs with Trizol reagent. For every donor, an aliquot of PBMCs went through flow cytometry to measure the percentages of naive CD45RAhigh/CD27high T cells. The data stem from a study of blood T cells in healthy people across ages (dated by TCRdb to the mid-2010s). General notes on the study: In model experiments, roughly one uniquely barcoded TCR beta cDNA molecule per two T cells was captured by template switching. The donors were divided into four age groups: young (average approximately 15 years), middle-aged (approximately 39), aged (62) and long-lived (approximately 74). The study analyzed two additional independent replicas of 1 million unique cDNA reads from the same blood draw for two donors, one aged 18 to 29 and one aged 80 or older. To avoid experimental bias, donors of different ages were spread randomly across the sequencing lanes. Age-related changes in TCR beta repertoire diversity were measured in the study by deep sequencing normalized with unique cDNA molecular identifiers.

Broad study findings and their caveats: The CMV infection status of donors was not known, potentially confounding age-related changes in expanded clonotypes. Since profiling was done on bulk unsorted PBMCs, naive and antigen-experienced compartments could not be conclusively compared. A strong correlation was found between observed TCR beta diversity and the percentage of naive T cells measured by flow cytometry. Observed TCR beta diversity per million T cells fell roughly linearly with age, and a significant reduction was already apparent by age roughly 40. Estimates of total diversity based on one million sequenced T cells were regarded as lower bounds and as underestimates. Compared with the aged group, the long-lived group had more naive CD4+ T cells, fewer expanded clones and increased TCR diversity, suggesting age selection.

Recombination connected TRBV4-3 to TRBJ2-1; 13 bases in between match TRBD2. The clonotype was recovered from a human donor in good health. Source material: blood. The bases read TGCGCCAGCAGCCGGAGGACTAGCGGGGGTTCTAGTGAGCAGTTCTTC. It translates as CASSRRTSGGSSEQFF.